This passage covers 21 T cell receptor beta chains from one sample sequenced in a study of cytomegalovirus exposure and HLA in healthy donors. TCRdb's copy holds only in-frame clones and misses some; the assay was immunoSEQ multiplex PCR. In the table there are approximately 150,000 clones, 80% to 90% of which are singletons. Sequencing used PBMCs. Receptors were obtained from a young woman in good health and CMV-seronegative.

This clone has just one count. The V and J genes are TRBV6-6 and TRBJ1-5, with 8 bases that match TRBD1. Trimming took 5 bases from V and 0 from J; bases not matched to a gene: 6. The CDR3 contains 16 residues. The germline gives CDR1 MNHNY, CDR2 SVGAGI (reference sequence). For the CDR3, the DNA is TGTGCCAGCAGTCATCCGGACAGGGCTAGCAATCAGCCCCAGCATTTT. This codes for CASSHPDRASNQPQHF.

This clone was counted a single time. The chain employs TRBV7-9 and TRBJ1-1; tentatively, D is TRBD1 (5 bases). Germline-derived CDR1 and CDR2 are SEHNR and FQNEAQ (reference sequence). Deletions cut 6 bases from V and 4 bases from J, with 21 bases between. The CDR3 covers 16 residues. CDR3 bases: TGTGCCAGCAGGGGGGGTAGGAAAGCGAGGTCCACTGAAGCTTTCTTT. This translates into CASRGGRKARSTEAFF.

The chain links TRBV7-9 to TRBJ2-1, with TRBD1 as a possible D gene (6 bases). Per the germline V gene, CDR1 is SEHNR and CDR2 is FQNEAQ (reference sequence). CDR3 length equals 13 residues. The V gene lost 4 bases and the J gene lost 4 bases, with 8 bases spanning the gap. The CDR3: CASSSQGYNEQFF. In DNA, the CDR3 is TGTGCCAGCAGCTCCCAGGGGTACAATGAGCAGTTCTTC.

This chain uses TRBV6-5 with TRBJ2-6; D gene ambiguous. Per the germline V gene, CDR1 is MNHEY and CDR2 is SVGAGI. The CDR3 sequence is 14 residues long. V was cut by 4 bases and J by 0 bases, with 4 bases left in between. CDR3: CASSSLSGANVLTF. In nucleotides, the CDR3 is TGTGCCAGCAGTTCCCTCTCTGGGGCCAACGTCCTGACTTTC.

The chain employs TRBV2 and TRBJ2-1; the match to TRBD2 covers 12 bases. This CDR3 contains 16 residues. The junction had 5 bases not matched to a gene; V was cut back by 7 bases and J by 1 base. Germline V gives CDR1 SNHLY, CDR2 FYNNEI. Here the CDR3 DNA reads TGTGCCAGCACCGGACTAGCGGGGCTATCCTACAATGAGCAGTTCTTC. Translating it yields CASTGLAGLSYNEQFF.

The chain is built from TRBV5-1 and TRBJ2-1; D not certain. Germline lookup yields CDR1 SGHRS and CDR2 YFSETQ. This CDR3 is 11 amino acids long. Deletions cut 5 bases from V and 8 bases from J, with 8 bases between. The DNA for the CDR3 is TGCGCCAGCAGGTGGTTAGATGAGCAGTTCTTC. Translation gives CASRWLDEQFF. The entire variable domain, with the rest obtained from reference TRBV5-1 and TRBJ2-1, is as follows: KAGVTQTPRYLIKTRGQQVTLSCSPISGHRSVSWYQQTPGQGLQFLFEYFSETQRNKGNFPGRFSGRQFSNSRSEMNVSTLELGDSALYLCASRWLDEQFFGPGTRLTVL.

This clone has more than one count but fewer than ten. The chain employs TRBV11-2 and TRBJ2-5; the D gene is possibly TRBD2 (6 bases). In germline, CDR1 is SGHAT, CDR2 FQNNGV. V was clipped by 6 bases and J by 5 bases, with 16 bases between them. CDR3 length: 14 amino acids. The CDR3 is CASRPHPRGETQYF. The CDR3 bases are TGTGCCAGCAGACCGCATCCCCGGGGGGAGACCCAGTACTTC.

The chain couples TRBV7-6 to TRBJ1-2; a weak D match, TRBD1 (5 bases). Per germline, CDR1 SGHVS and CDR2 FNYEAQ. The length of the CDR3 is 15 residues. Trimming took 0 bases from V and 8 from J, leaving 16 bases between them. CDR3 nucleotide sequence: TGTGCCAGCAGCTTAGCCCCCACAGGTCCTAGGGGCTACACCTTC. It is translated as CASSLAPTGPRGYTF.

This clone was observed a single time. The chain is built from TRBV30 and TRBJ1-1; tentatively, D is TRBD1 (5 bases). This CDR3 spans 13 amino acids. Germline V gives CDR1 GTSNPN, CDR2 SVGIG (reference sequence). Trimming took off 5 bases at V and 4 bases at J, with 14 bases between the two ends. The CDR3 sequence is CAWSLREVTEAFF. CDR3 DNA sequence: TGTGCCTGGTCCCTCAGGGAGGTCACTGAAGCTTTCTTT.

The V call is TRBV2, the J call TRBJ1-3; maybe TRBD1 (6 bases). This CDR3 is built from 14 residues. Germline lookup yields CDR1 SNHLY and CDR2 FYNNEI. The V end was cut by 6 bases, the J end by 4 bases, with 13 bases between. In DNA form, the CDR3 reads TGTGCCAGCAGCTACAGGGAAGCGGGAAACACCATATATTTT. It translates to CASSYREAGNTIYF.

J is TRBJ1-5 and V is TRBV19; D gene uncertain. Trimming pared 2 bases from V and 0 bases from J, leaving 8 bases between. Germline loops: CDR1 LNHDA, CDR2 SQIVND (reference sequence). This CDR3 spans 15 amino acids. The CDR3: CASSISSYSNQPQHF. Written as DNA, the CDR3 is TGTGCCAGTAGTATATCCAGTTATAGCAATCAGCCCCAGCATTTT.

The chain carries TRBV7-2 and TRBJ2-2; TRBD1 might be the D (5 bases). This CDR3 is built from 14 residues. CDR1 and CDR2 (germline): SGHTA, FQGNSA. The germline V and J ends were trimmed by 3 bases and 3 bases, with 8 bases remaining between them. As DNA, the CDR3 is TGTGCCAGCAGCTTGGGGCCCCACACCGGGGAGCTGTTTTTT. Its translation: CASSLGPHTGELFF.

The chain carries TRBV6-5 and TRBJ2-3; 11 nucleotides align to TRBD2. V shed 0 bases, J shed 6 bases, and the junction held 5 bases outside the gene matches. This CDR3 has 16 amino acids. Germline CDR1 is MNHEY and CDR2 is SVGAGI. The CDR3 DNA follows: TGTGCCAGCAGTTACTCACTAGCGGGGGCCAAGGATACGCAGTATTTT. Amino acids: CASSYSLAGAKDTQYF.

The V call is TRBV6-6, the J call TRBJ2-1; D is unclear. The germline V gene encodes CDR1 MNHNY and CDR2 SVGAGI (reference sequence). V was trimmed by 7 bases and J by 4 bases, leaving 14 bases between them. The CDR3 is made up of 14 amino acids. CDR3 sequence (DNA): TGTGCCAGCAACTTGGGCCCGCCTTACAATGAGCAGTTCTTC. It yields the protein CASNLGPPYNEQFF.

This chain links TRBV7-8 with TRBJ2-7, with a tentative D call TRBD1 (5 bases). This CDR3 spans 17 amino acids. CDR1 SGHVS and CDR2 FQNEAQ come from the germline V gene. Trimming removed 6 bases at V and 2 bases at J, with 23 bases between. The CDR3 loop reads CASSQTLGQGSTYEQYF. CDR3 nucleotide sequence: TGTGCCAGCAGTCAGACTCTTGGGCAGGGATCGACCTACGAGCAGTACTTC.

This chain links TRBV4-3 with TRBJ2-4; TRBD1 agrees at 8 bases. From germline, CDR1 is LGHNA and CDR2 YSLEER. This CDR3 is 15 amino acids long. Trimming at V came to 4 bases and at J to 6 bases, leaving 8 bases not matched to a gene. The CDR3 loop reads CASSPGQGASNIQYF. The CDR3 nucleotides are TGCGCCAGCAGCCCCGGACAGGGAGCCTCAAACATTCAGTACTTC.

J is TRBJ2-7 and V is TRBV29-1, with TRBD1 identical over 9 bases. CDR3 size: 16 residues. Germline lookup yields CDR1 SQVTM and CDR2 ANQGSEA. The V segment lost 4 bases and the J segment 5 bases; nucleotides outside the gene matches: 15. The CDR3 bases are TGCAGCGTTGGTGAGGTGGGGACAGGGTATAGGCACGAGCAGTACTTC. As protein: CSVGEVGTGYRHEQYF.

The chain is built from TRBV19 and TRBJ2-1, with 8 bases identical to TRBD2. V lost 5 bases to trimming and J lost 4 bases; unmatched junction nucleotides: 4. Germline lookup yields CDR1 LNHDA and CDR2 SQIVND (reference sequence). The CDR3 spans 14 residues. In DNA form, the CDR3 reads TGTGCCAGTAGTGCCGGGGGGGCTTACAATGAGCAGTTCTTC. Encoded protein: CASSAGGAYNEQFF.

The CDR3 DNA follows: TGTGCCAGCAGCAGGGGAGAAAAACTGTTTTTT. Its translation is CASSRGEKLFF. V gene TRBV11-2 combines with J gene TRBJ1-4; D may be TRBD1 (5 bases). This CDR3 comprises 11 residues. V was trimmed by 5 bases and J by 8 bases, leaving 6 bases between them. The germline V gene encodes CDR1 SGHAT and CDR2 FQNNGV.

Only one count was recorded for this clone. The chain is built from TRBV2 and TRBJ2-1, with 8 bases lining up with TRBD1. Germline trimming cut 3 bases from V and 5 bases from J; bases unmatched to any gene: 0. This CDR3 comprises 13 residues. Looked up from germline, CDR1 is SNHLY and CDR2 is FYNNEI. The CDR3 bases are TGTGCCAGCAGTGAGGGACAGGACAATGAGCAGTTCTTC. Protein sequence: CASSEGQDNEQFF.

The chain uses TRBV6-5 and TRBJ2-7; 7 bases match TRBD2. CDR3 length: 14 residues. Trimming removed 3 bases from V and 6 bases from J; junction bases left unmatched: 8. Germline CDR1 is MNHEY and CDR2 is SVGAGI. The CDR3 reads CASSYTPAGSEQYF. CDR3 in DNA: TGTGCCAGCAGTTATACCCCAGCGGGGAGCGAGCAGTACTTC.